Following are 10 T cell receptor beta chains from one sample sequenced in a study of blood T cell repertoires in COVID-19. Using immunoSEQ multiplex PCR, the repertoire was profiled, and TCRdb retains in-frame clones only, with some absent. The data show 100,000 to 150,000 clones, approximately 82% seen once. The specimen was peripheral blood. The receptors stem from a man aged 35-49 years with active or convalescent COVID-19.

The V and J genes are TRBV10-1 and TRBJ2-1; possibly TRBD2 for D (6 bases). From germline, CDR1 is WNHNN and CDR2 SYGVQD (reference sequence). The CDR3 extends over 15 amino acids. V was clipped by 8 bases and J by 9 bases, with 23 bases between them. The CDR3 DNA follows: TGCGCCAGCGCGCGGGGTGTCCAGCTGGTCACTGAGCAGTTCTTC. Translation gives CASARGVQLVTEQFF.

This chain joins TRBV29-1 and TRBJ2-5; TRBD1 matches 9 bases. V trimming: 3 bases; J trimming: 7 bases; junction bases outside the gene matches: 6. The CDR3 contains 13 residues. Germline CDR1 and CDR2: SQVTM and ANQGSEA. CDR3: CSVEQGQGWTQYF. In nucleotides, the CDR3 is TGCAGCGTTGAGCAAGGACAGGGGTGGACCCAGTACTTC.

The chain recombines TRBV9 with TRBJ1-3; 8 nucleotides agree with TRBD1. The CDR3 length is 17 residues. V shed 3 bases, J shed 0 bases, and the junction held 8 bases outside the gene matches. Per germline, CDR1 SGDLS and CDR2 YYNGEE. CDR3 amino acids: CASSAEGQEDSGNTIYF. As DNA, the CDR3 is TGTGCCAGCAGCGCGGAGGGACAGGAAGACTCTGGAAACACCATATATTTT.

The chain links TRBV27 to TRBJ1-5; TRBD1 matches 7 bases. The CDR3 has 16 residues. Trimming cost V 6 bases and J 4 bases; bases outside gene matches: 12. Germline V gene lookup returns CDR1 MNHEY and CDR2 SMNVEV (reference sequence). The CDR3 is CASRPLVQGLNQPQHF. The DNA of the CDR3 is TGTGCCAGCAGGCCCCTCGTACAGGGGTTAAATCAGCCCCAGCATTTT.

This chain connects TRBV5-6 to TRBJ2-3; 12 bases agree with TRBD1. J was trimmed by 4 bases and V by 4 bases; bases with no gene match: 7. The CDR3 consists of 16 residues. Germline V gene data show CDR1 as SGHDT and CDR2 as YYEEEE. CDR3 in amino acids: CASSPGTGGAADTQYF. DNA for the CDR3: TGTGCCAGCAGCCCCGGGACAGGGGGCGCCGCAGATACGCAGTATTTT. The entire variable domain, with the rest obtained from reference TRBV5-6 and TRBJ2-3, is as follows: DAGVTQSPTHLIKTRGQQVTLRCSPKSGHDTVSWYQQALGQGPQFIFQYYEEEERQRGNFPDRFSGHQFPNYSSELNVNALLLGDSALYLCASSPGTGGAADTQYFGPGTRLTVL.

CDR3 sequence reads: CASSRTGLNTEAFF. The CDR3 DNA is TGTGCCAGCAGCCGGACAGGTTTGAACACTGAAGCTTTCTTT. This rearrangement joins TRBV11-2 to TRBJ1-1; 7 nucleotides match TRBD1. The V gene's germline CDR1 is SGHAT and CDR2 FQNNGV. The trim removed 5 bases at V and 0 bases at J, leaving 3 bases unmatched. This CDR3 comprises 14 residues.

The chain combines TRBV9 with TRBJ1-5; TRBD1 is a possible D gene (5 bases). V was shortened by 4 bases and J by 6 bases, with 14 bases between the two germline ends. CDR3 length equals 14 residues. The germline V gene has CDR1 SGDLS and CDR2 YYNGEE. The CDR3: CASSYRGTGQPQHF. The CDR3 DNA reads TGTGCCAGCAGCTACCGGGGGACGGGTCAGCCCCAGCATTTT.

This clone occurred once. The chain recombines TRBV10-1 with TRBJ2-5; 7 positions match TRBD2. Germline V CDR1 and CDR2: WNHNN, SYGVQD (reference sequence). V trimming: 4 bases; J trimming: 4 bases; junction bases outside the gene matches: 0. The CDR3 contains 12 residues. CDR3 DNA: TGCGCCAGCAGTGCGGGAGGAGAGACCCAGTACTTC. It specifies CASSAGGETQYF.

The chain has TRBV19 and TRBJ2-2; 9 bases align to TRBD2. The CDR3 contains 16 residues. V trimming: 2 bases; J trimming: 7 bases; junction bases outside the gene matches: 8. Germline V gene sequence: CDR1 LNHDA, CDR2 SQIVND (reference sequence). The CDR3 reads CASSIRLLAGNGELFF. The CDR3 nucleotides are TGTGCCAGTAGTATAAGATTGCTAGCGGGGAACGGGGAGCTGTTTTTT.

To note about this clone: The sample carries other DNA sequences with the same CDR3. V and J are TRBV3-1 (or the pseudogene TRBV3-2) and TRBJ1-1; tentatively, D is TRBD1 (5 bases). The CDR3 covers 13 residues. The germline CDR1 and CDR2 sequences are LGHDT and YNNKEL (reference sequence). Trimming removed 1 base from V and 4 bases from J, with 7 bases in between. CDR3 region: CASSQGGGTEAFF. CDR3 nucleotide sequence: TGTGCCAGCAGCCAAGGGGGCGGCACTGAAGCTTTCTTT.